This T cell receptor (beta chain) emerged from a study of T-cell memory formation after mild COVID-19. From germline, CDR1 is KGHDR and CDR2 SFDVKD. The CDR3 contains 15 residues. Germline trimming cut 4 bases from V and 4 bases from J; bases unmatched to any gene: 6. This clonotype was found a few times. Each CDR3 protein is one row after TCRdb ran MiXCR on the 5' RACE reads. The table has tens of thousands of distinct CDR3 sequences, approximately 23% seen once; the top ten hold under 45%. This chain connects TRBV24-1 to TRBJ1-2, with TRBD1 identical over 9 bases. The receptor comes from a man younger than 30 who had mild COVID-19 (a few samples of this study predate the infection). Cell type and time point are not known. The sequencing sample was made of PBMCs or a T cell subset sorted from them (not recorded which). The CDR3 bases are TGTGCCACCAGTGACTCTACAGGGGGCCTCTATGGCTACACCTTC. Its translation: CATSDSTGGLYGYTF.